Presented here are 30 T cell receptor beta chains from one specimen sequenced in a study of cytomegalovirus exposure and HLA in healthy donors. 60 Vbeta and 13 Jbeta primers were used in PCR. Clones were sequenced by immunoSEQ multiplex PCR, and TCRdb holds only the in-frame ones, with some missing. The sample contains 120,000 to 150,000 clones, more than 65% of which appear only once. The specimen was PBMCs. The receptors shown here come from a young woman in good health and CMV-seronegative.

This sequence joins TRBV12-5 and TRBJ2-1; 12 bases are a match to TRBD1. CDR1 and CDR2 (germline): LGHNT, FRNRAP. Trimming at V came to 5 bases and at J to 7 bases, leaving 3 bases not matched to a gene. The CDR3 runs to 14 residues. The chain's CDR3 is CASGTGQGANEQFF. The CDR3 coding sequence is TGTGCTAGTGGTACGGGACAGGGGGCGAATGAGCAGTTCTTC. Full variable domain (remainder filled in from reference TRBV12-5 and TRBJ2-1): DARVTQTPRHKVTEMGQEVTMRCQPILGHNTVFWYRQTMMQGLELLAYFRNRAPLDDSGMPKDRFSAEMPDATLATLKIQPSEPRDSAVYFCASGTGQGANEQFFGPGTRLTVL.

The chain joins TRBV25-1 to TRBJ1-1; a possible D gene is TRBD1 (6 bases). Trimming stripped 3 bases from V and 4 bases from J, with 21 bases between. CDR3 length: 17 amino acids. The V gene's germline CDR1 is MGHDK and CDR2 SYGVNS. The CDR3, as DNA: TGTGCCAGCAGTGACAAACTAGGGGGGGGGCTAAGCACTGAAGCTTTCTTT. It translates to CASSDKLGGGLSTEAFF.

The chain is built from TRBV27 and TRBJ2-5, with D maybe TRBD2 (6 bases). The length of the CDR3 is 14 residues. V lost 0 bases to trimming and J lost 4 bases, with 9 bases between them. Germline CDR1 MNHEY, CDR2 SMNVEV (reference sequence). The CDR3 loop reads CASSLSSSVETQYF. The CDR3 DNA sequence: TGTGCCAGCAGTTTATCGTCTAGCGTAGAGACCCAGTACTTC.

CDR3 region: CASSGSGRRNEQYF. In nucleotides, the CDR3 is TGTGCCAGCAGTGGTAGCGGGAGGCGGAACGAGCAGTACTTC. V usage is TRBV2 and J usage is TRBJ2-7, with 10 bases that match TRBD2. The CDR3 contains 14 residues. CDR1 SNHLY and CDR2 FYNNEI come from the germline V gene. Trimming cost V 4 bases and J 5 bases; bases outside gene matches: 5.

This clone occurred a few times. The rearrangement joins TRBV9 to TRBJ1-2; maybe TRBD1 (5 bases). V was trimmed by 3 bases and J by 3 bases, leaving 12 bases between them. The germline CDR1 and CDR2 sequences are SGDLS and YYNGEE. This CDR3 comprises 14 residues. The CDR3 nucleotides read TGTGCCAGCAGCGCTCCCAGGGAGGACTATGGCTACACCTTC. Protein product: CASSAPREDYGYTF.

The gene calls are TRBV7-9 and TRBJ2-1; 10 bases align to TRBD2. The CDR3 has 15 amino acids. J lost 7 bases, V lost 8 bases, and 11 bases had no gene match. Germline values: CDR1 SEHNR, CDR2 FQNEAQ (reference sequence). CDR3 in DNA: TGTGCCAGCGTATGGTCCGCTAGCGGGAGAAATGAGCAGTTCTTC. This sequence encodes CASVWSASGRNEQFF.

A note on this clone: A read error may produce the germline difference seen at one junction end. The CDR3 is CASSLGNTGELFF. The CDR3 DNA is TGTGCTAGCAGCCTCGGGAACACCGGGGAGCTGTTTTTT. The gene calls are TRBV7-7 and TRBJ2-2; no reliable D call. This CDR3 contains 13 residues. Germline loops: CDR1 SSHAT, CDR2 FNYEAQ (reference sequence).

This rearrangement joins TRBV10-1 to TRBJ2-2; 10 bases are a match to TRBD2. V dropped 3 bases and J dropped 1; count of bases not matched to a gene: 14. The germline V gene has CDR1 WNHNN and CDR2 SYGVQD (reference sequence). The CDR3 spans 20 residues. Here the CDR3 reads CASSDGWGSGRAENTGELFF. CDR3 DNA: TGCGCCAGCAGTGATGGTTGGGGCAGCGGGAGGGCCGAGAACACCGGGGAGCTGTTTTTT.

The CDR3 region has the DNA TGCAGCGTTGAAACAGGCCGTAACTATGGCTACACCTTC. This translates into CSVETGRNYGYTF. The chain combines TRBV29-1 with TRBJ1-2, with a possible D match to TRBD1 (5 bases). Trimming took 2 bases from V and 1 from J, leaving 8 bases between them. CDR1 and CDR2 (germline): SQVTM, ANQGSEA. CDR3 length equals 13 residues. The full variable domain, its missing parts supplied by reference TRBV29-1 and TRBJ1-2, is SAVISQKPSRDICQRGTSLTIQCQVDSQVTMMFWYRQQPGQSLTLIATANQGSEATYESGFVIDKFPISRPNLTFSTLTVSNMSPEDSSIYLCSVETGRNYGYTFGSGTRLTVV.

The CDR3 sequence is CASRFLGQGLCLDSPLHF. For the CDR3, the DNA is TGTGCAAGTCGCTTCCTTGGGCAGGGGTTATGTTTGGATTCACCCCTCCACTTT. The rearrangement links TRBV12-2 to TRBJ1-6; the table's TRBD1 call for D was not verified on the DNA. TRBV12-2 has pseudogene status. This CDR3 region has 18 residues.

The chain has TRBV21-1 and TRBJ2-3; TRBD1 is taken as the D call from the table, unchecked against the DNA. TRBV21-1 is a listed pseudogene. The CDR3 contains 16 residues. CDR3: CASSDGTGGMTDTQYF. The CDR3 region has the DNA TGTGCCAGCAGCGACGGGACAGGGGGTATGACAGATACGCAGTATTTT.

The chain employs TRBV11-2 and TRBJ1-1; 8 bases agree with TRBD1. There are 14 residues in the CDR3. From germline, CDR1 is SGHAT and CDR2 FQNNGV. Trimming cost V 7 bases and J 2 bases; bases outside gene matches: 6. Written as DNA, the CDR3 is TGTGCCAGCACCTTCGACAGGGGAAACACTGAAGCTTTCTTT. Protein sequence: CASTFDRGNTEAFF.

The chain is built from TRBV30 and TRBJ2-7; 9 bases are shared with TRBD2. Per the germline V gene, CDR1 is GTSNPN and CDR2 is SVGIG (reference sequence). The CDR3 runs 13 residues. J lost 5 bases, V lost 0 bases, and 2 bases had no gene match. The CDR3 spells CAWSVGLANEQYV. The CDR3 nucleotides are TGTGCCTGGAGTGTAGGACTAGCGAACGAGCAGTACGTC.

The chain has TRBV5-4 and TRBJ2-7, with D unresolved. This CDR3 contains 13 residues. Germline CDR1 and CDR2: SGHNT and YYREEE (reference sequence). The V gene lost 0 bases and the J gene lost 3 bases, with 7 bases spanning the gap. This CDR3 is CASSLGLDYEQYV. CDR3 coding DNA: TGTGCCAGCAGCTTGGGGCTAGACTACGAGCAGTACGTC.

This chain links TRBV28 with TRBJ1-2; 7 bases map to TRBD1. The junction had 7 bases not matched to a gene; V was cut back by 5 bases and J by 4 bases. Germline V lookup: CDR1 MDHEN, CDR2 SYDVKM. CDR3 length: 14 amino acids. In DNA, the CDR3 is TGTGCCAGCAGTAGGGACAGTCTGCTCTATGGCTACACCTTC. This codes for CASSRDSLLYGYTF.

The CDR3: CASSIYDRGNEKLFF. The CDR3 DNA reads as TGCGCCAGCAGTATTTACGACAGGGGAAATGAAAAACTGTTTTTT. The rearrangement links TRBV4-1 to TRBJ1-4; 8 positions agree with TRBD1. CDR3 length: 15 residues. The ends lost 6 bases at V and 5 bases at J; junction bases unmatched: 8. From germline, CDR1 is MGHRA and CDR2 YSYEKL.

The chain recombines TRBV30 with TRBJ2-3; 9 nucleotides align to TRBD2. This CDR3 comprises 16 residues. After removal of 2 bases from V and 2 bases from J, the junction contained 8 bases not matched to a gene. CDR1 is GTSNPN, CDR2 SVGIG, per germline (reference sequence). The CDR3 protein is CAWSPGLAPPTDTQYF. DNA of the CDR3: TGTGCCTGGAGTCCCGGACTAGCGCCCCCCACAGATACGCAGTATTTT.

The chain uses TRBV5-1 and TRBJ2-3; no clear D. V was trimmed by 0 bases and J by 6 bases, leaving 8 bases between them. Germline loops: CDR1 SGHRS, CDR2 YFSETQ. This CDR3 is 13 amino acids long. This chain's CDR3 is CASSLDDTDTQYF. In DNA, the CDR3 is TGCGCCAGCAGCTTGGATGACACGGATACGCAGTATTTT.

This clone has just a few counts. The chain is built from TRBV28 and TRBJ1-5; perhaps TRBD1 as D (5 bases). Germline V gene lookup returns CDR1 MDHEN and CDR2 SYDVKM. This CDR3 comprises 16 residues. V gave up 0 bases and J gave up 4 bases, with 13 bases separating them. CDR3 in amino acids: CASSLWTGGKNQPQHF. As DNA, the CDR3 is TGTGCCAGCAGTTTATGGACGGGGGGGAAGAATCAGCCCCAGCATTTT.

The chain joins TRBV6-5 to TRBJ1-2; TRBD1 might be the D (6 bases). Germline V gives CDR1 MNHEY, CDR2 SVGAGI. Trimming cost V 6 bases and J 7 bases, with 15 bases left between them. The CDR3 contains 13 residues. The CDR3 loop reads CASRQTGNSGYTF. The DNA of the CDR3 is TGTGCCAGCAGGCAAACAGGGAATAGTGGCTACACCTTC.

The sample holds a few counts of this clone. The chain is built from TRBV28 and TRBJ1-5, with a weak D call TRBD1 (6 bases). The length of the CDR3 is 14 residues. The germline V gene encodes CDR1 MDHEN and CDR2 SYDVKM. V shed 8 bases and J shed 0 bases, with 11 bases lying between them. The CDR3 loop is CASGGGASNQPQHF. The CDR3, as DNA: TGTGCCAGCGGCGGGGGGGCTAGCAATCAGCCCCAGCATTTT.

The CDR3 bases are TGTGCCAGCATTCGGGTCAATAATTCACCCCTCCACTTT. Amino acids: CASIRVNNSPLHF. The chain links TRBV6-1 to TRBJ1-6; D not resolved. Trimming took 7 bases from V and 5 from J, leaving 9 bases between them. The CDR3 has 13 residues. CDR1 is MNHNS and CDR2 is SASEGT in the germline V gene.

The chain couples TRBV5-6 to TRBJ2-7; TRBD1 matches at 10 bases. V shed 2 bases, J shed 4 bases, and the junction held 3 bases outside the gene matches. CDR1 is SGHDT and CDR2 is YYEEEE in the germline V gene. The CDR3 contains 14 residues. The CDR3 sequence: CASSFTGQGYEQYF. CDR3 nucleotide sequence: TGTGCCAGCAGCTTTACGGGACAGGGGTACGAGCAGTACTTC.

A few counts support this clone. V gene TRBV30 combines with J gene TRBJ2-1; TRBD2 is a possible D gene (5 bases). From germline, CDR1 is GTSNPN and CDR2 SVGIG (reference sequence). Trimming pared 2 bases from V and 3 bases from J, leaving 14 bases between. This CDR3 has 15 amino acids. Written as DNA, the CDR3 is TGTGCCTGGAGTCAGGCGGGTCACGACTACAATGAGCAGTTCTTC. Its protein product is CAWSQAGHDYNEQFF.

The chain recombines TRBV30 with TRBJ1-5, with TRBD1 identical over 7 bases. Germline V gene data show CDR1 as GTSNPN and CDR2 as SVGIG (reference sequence). J gave up 7 bases and V 0 bases, and 3 bases lay outside the gene matches. CDR3 length equals 13 residues. The CDR3 sequence: CAWSVQGRQPQHF. CDR3 bases: TGTGCCTGGAGTGTACAGGGGAGGCAGCCCCAGCATTTT.

The chain employs TRBV7-3 and TRBJ2-2; no definite D call. The CDR3 sequence is 13 residues long. CDR1 SGHTA and CDR2 FQGTGA come from the germline V gene. The ends were cut back, 5 bases at V and 7 bases at J, with 11 bases in the middle. The CDR3, as DNA: TGTGCCAGCAGCCCAGAGGCACACGGGGAGCTGTTTTTT. It specifies CASSPEAHGELFF.

This chain's CDR3 is CAWSPGTSSLEQYF. For the CDR3, the DNA is TGTGCCTGGAGCCCCGGGACTAGCTCTCTCGAGCAGTACTTC. V is TRBV30 and J is TRBJ2-7, with 9 positions matching TRBD2. The germline V gene encodes CDR1 GTSNPN and CDR2 SVGIG (reference sequence). This CDR3 region has 14 residues. V lost 3 bases to trimming and J lost 6 bases; unmatched junction nucleotides: 9.

This clone was recorded a few times. The rearrangement uses TRBV5-8 and TRBJ2-5; D may be TRBD1 (5 bases). Trimming stripped 2 bases from V and 4 bases from J, with 12 bases between. Germline V CDR1 and CDR2: SGHTS, YDEGEE. The CDR3 consists of 14 residues. This CDR3 reads CASSFGHLGETQYF. Here the CDR3 DNA reads TGTGCCAGCAGCTTCGGACATTTGGGAGAGACCCAGTACTTC.

The rearrangement links TRBV6-6 to TRBJ2-5; 8 bases are a match to TRBD1. Trimming cost V 6 bases and J 5 bases; bases outside gene matches: 5. The CDR3 loop spans 13 amino acids. Germline V gives CDR1 MNHNY, CDR2 SVGAGI (reference sequence). The CDR3, as DNA: TGTGCCAGCAGAAGGGACAGGTGGGAGACCCAGTACTTC. Its translation is CASRRDRWETQYF.

Here the CDR3 reads CASSESSFNEQFF. In DNA, the CDR3 is TGTGCCAGCAGTGAAAGTAGTTTCAATGAGCAGTTCTTC. V and J are TRBV6-1 and TRBJ2-1; unclear D gene. This CDR3 contains 13 residues. The V gene's germline CDR1 is MNHNS and CDR2 SASEGT. Trimming took 2 bases from V and 6 from J, leaving 8 bases between them.